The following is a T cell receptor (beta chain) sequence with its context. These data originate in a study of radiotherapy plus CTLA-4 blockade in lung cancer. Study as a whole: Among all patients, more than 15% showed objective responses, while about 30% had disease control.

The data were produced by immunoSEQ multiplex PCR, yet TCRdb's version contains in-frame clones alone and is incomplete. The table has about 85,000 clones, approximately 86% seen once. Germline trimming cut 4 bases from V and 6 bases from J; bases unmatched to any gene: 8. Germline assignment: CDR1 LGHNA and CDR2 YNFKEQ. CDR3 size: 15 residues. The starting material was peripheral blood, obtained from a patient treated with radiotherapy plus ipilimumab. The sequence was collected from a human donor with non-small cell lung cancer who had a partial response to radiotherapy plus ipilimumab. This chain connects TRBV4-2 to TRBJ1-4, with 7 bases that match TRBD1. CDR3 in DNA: TGTGCCAGCAGCCCCACAGGGGCAGTAGATGAAAAACTGTTTTTT. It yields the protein CASSPTGAVDEKLFF.